The 20 T cell receptor beta chains below all came from one sample that was sequenced in a study of shared clonotypes between healthy human individuals. This table comes from immunoSEQ multiplex PCR, and its TCRdb copy is limited to in-frame clones, with some not included. Among approximately 940,000 clones, approximately 80% were seen once, and the ten largest hold roughly 1.5%. Sequencing was done on a sample of memory CD4+ T cells sorted from blood. The subset was: CD45RA-negative fraction. Receptor source: a young man in good health.

This clone has only a few counts. In the same sample, other DNA sequences code for this CDR3. This chain joins TRBV30 and TRBJ1-1; D is undetermined. This CDR3 has 12 residues. V lost 4 bases and J lost 5, with 11 bases in between. Germline V gene lookup returns CDR1 GTSNPN and CDR2 SVGIG (reference sequence). CDR3 DNA sequence: TGTGCCTGGACACTACAGAATACTGAAGCTTTCTTT. As protein: CAWTLQNTEAFF.

The chain uses TRBV18 and TRBJ2-6, with D possibly TRBD1 on 6 matching bases. The ends were cut back, 7 bases at V and 0 bases at J, with 19 bases in the middle. This CDR3 comprises 18 residues. Germline values: CDR1 KGHSH, CDR2 LQKENI. The CDR3 loop is CASLPSRQVLSGANVLTF. CDR3 nucleotides: TGTGCCAGCTTACCTAGCAGACAGGTCCTCTCTGGGGCCAACGTCCTGACTTTC.

The J gene is TRBJ2-7, the V gene TRBV27; D is perhaps TRBD1 or TRBD2 (5 bases each). V was trimmed by 6 bases and J by 4 bases, leaving 13 bases between them. Germline values: CDR1 MNHEY, CDR2 SMNVEV (reference sequence). This CDR3 spans 13 amino acids. CDR3 in amino acids: CASSPLGPYEQYF. The CDR3 nucleotides are TGTGCCAGCAGCCCCCTGGGACCGTACGAGCAGTACTTC.

This clone was observed a handful of times. One junction end does not reproduce the germline sequence, and a read error may be involved. This chain connects TRBV6-1 to TRBJ2-7, with 14 bases that match TRBD2. Germline V gene lookup returns CDR1 MNHNS and CDR2 SASEGT. The CDR3 extends over 17 amino acids. CDR3 nucleotides: TGTGCCAGCAGTGAACGACTAGCGGGGGGGCCCTCCCACGAGCAGTACTTC. Amino acid sequence: CASSERLAGGPSHEQYF.

This clone was counted once. The chain uses TRBV6-1 and TRBJ2-3, with 9 bases that match TRBD1. Germline V gene data show CDR1 as MNHNS and CDR2 as SASEGT. V was pared by 4 bases and J by 1 base, with 6 bases of the junction left unmatched. The CDR3 runs 16 residues. CDR3 sequence (DNA): TGTGCCAGCAGTGGCACCGGGACAGGGCGCACAGATACGCAGTATTTT. Its protein is CASSGTGTGRTDTQYF.

This clone has just one count. The chain couples TRBV19 to TRBJ2-7; D is tentatively TRBD1 or TRBD2 (7 bases each). Germline V gene lookup returns CDR1 LNHDA and CDR2 SQIVND (reference sequence). Trimming removed 5 bases at V and 2 bases at J, with 13 bases between. This CDR3 contains 14 residues. DNA of the CDR3: TGTGCCAGTAGTCAGGGGGGGCCTACCTACGAGCAGTACTTC. It yields the protein CASSQGGPTYEQYF.

The chain couples TRBV6-1 to TRBJ2-7, with D perhaps assigned TRBD1 or TRBD2 (5 bases each). Trimming removed 1 base from V and 3 bases from J, with 10 bases in between. The CDR3 is 14 amino acids. In germline, CDR1 is MNHNS, CDR2 SASEGT. The CDR3 spells CASSEEGRFYEQYF. In DNA form, the CDR3 reads TGTGCCAGCAGTGAAGAGGGACGCTTCTACGAGCAGTACTTC.

The rearrangement uses TRBV18 and TRBJ2-7; TRBD2 aligns across 10 bases. V dropped 2 bases and J dropped 0; count of bases not matched to a gene: 13. CDR1 is KGHSH, CDR2 LQKENI, per germline. The length of the CDR3 is 19 residues. CDR3 sequence: CASSPTAPGQRGGSYEQYF. The CDR3 region has the DNA TGTGCCAGCTCACCAACGGCCCCCGGACAGCGGGGGGGCTCCTACGAGCAGTACTTC.

The chain is built from TRBV15 and TRBJ2-7; D possibly corresponds to TRBD1 (5 bases). The V end lost 4 bases, the J end lost 2 bases, and 9 bases lay between the germline ends. CDR1 LNHNV and CDR2 YYDKDF come from the germline V gene (reference sequence). The CDR3 contains 13 residues. CDR3 amino acids: CATSTRETYEQYF. The CDR3 DNA is TGTGCCACCAGCACCAGGGAAACCTACGAGCAGTACTTC. The complete variable domain, with remaining parts taken from reference TRBV15 and TRBJ2-7, reads DAMVIQNPRYQVTQFGKPVTLSCSQTLNHNVMYWYQQKSSQAPKLLFHYYDKDFNNEADTPDNFQSRRPNTSFCFLDIRSPGLGDTAMYLCATSTRETYEQYFGPGTRLTVT.

The rearrangement uses TRBV18 and TRBJ2-7, with D perhaps given as TRBD1 or TRBD2 (5 bases each). The CDR3 spans 14 residues. Germline CDR1 KGHSH, CDR2 LQKENI. The germline V and J ends were trimmed by 4 bases and 0 bases, with 10 bases remaining between them. The DNA of the CDR3 is TGTGCCAGCTCACAGGGACGGCACTCCTACGAGCAGTACTTC. Translated: CASSQGRHSYEQYF.

In the case of this clone: Other nucleotide sequences from this sample produce the same CDR3. J is TRBJ2-7 and V is TRBV5-5, with D hard to call. This CDR3 has 12 residues. Germline V gives CDR1 SGHKS, CDR2 YYEKEE (reference sequence). V lost 4 bases and J lost 1, with 6 bases in between. CDR3 in DNA: TGTGCCAGCAGCCCCGGTTCCTACGAGCAGTACTTC. It encodes CASSPGSYEQYF.

This chain joins TRBV30 and TRBJ2-6; weak D call: TRBD1 (6 bases). Trimming cost V 0 bases and J 1 base, with 16 bases left between them. The CDR3 contains 18 residues. Germline assignment: CDR1 GTSNPN and CDR2 SVGIG (reference sequence). The CDR3 nucleotides are TGTGCCTGGAGTGTAGTGGGGGCCTACTGGTCTGGGGCCAACGTCCTGACTTTC. Translation gives CAWSVVGAYWSGANVLTF.

The gene calls are TRBV29-1 and TRBJ2-7, with D tentatively TRBD2 (5 bases). Germline CDR1 reads SQVTM; CDR2 reads ANQGSEA. Trimming took 5 bases from V and 3 from J, leaving 17 bases between them. The length of the CDR3 is 14 residues. The CDR3 sequence is CSVREGKGGYEQYF. The CDR3 region has the DNA TGCAGCGTTCGAGAGGGAAAGGGTGGCTACGAGCAGTACTTC.

This clone was recorded once. This chain joins TRBV4-3 and TRBJ2-5; D is possibly TRBD2 (6 bases). Trimming stripped 1 base from V and 1 base from J, with 16 bases between. The CDR3 contains 17 residues. Germline V lookup: CDR1 LGHNA, CDR2 YSLEER. DNA for the CDR3: TGCGCCAGCAGCCAAGGTAGCGGAGCAGCCCTCCAAGAGACCCAGTACTTC. Residues: CASSQGSGAALQETQYF.

The genes are TRBV7-2 and TRBJ1-5; D gene ambiguous. The ends were cut back, 4 bases at V and 2 bases at J, with 9 bases in the middle. This CDR3 has 14 residues. Germline V gene lookup returns CDR1 SGHTA and CDR2 FQGNSA. The CDR3 DNA follows: TGTGCCAGCAGCTCCGACGCGGGCAATCAGCCCCAGCATTTT. Its protein product is CASSSDAGNQPQHF.

The chain joins TRBV2 to TRBJ2-5; D perhaps matches TRBD2 (5 bases). The CDR3 loop spans 14 amino acids. V lost 6 bases, J lost 1 base, and 12 bases lay in between. In germline, CDR1 is SNHLY, CDR2 FYNNEI. The CDR3 protein is CASRGLGIQETQYF. The CDR3, as DNA: TGTGCCAGCAGAGGACTGGGGATCCAAGAGACCCAGTACTTC.

The chain recombines TRBV2 with TRBJ1-6; 8 nucleotides line up with TRBD1. V lost 6 bases and J lost 6; bases outside the gene matches: 4. The CDR3 is 14 residues long. CDR1 and CDR2 (germline): SNHLY, FYNNEI. The CDR3, as DNA: TGTGCCAGCAGCCAAACAGGGGGTAATTCACCCCTCCACTTT. This translates into CASSQTGGNSPLHF.

This rearrangement joins TRBV2 to TRBJ2-5; D is tentatively TRBD1 or TRBD2 (5 bases each). The CDR3 covers 13 residues. Trimming took 8 bases from V and 5 from J, leaving 15 bases between them. Germline-derived CDR1 and CDR2 are SNHLY and FYNNEI. The CDR3 DNA is TGTGCCAGCGTCTTTGAGTGGGGGGAGACCCAGTACTTC. Translated: CASVFEWGETQYF.

J is TRBJ2-5 and V is TRBV5-1; D is unresolved. The CDR3 totals 13 residues. Germline V gives CDR1 SGHRS, CDR2 YFSETQ. V was trimmed by 6 bases and J by 5 bases, leaving 14 bases between them. CDR3 residues: CASKTLMGETQYF. The CDR3, as DNA: TGCGCCAGCAAGACACTCATGGGGGAGACCCAGTACTTC.

The chain combines TRBV29-1 with TRBJ2-2; D gene unclear. The germline V gene encodes CDR1 SQVTM and CDR2 ANQGSEA. V was pared by 2 bases and J by 5 bases, with 9 bases between. There are 13 residues in the CDR3. CDR3 DNA: TGCAGCGTTGAATTCCTCTCGACCGGGGAGCTGTTTTTT. Its translation: CSVEFLSTGELFF.